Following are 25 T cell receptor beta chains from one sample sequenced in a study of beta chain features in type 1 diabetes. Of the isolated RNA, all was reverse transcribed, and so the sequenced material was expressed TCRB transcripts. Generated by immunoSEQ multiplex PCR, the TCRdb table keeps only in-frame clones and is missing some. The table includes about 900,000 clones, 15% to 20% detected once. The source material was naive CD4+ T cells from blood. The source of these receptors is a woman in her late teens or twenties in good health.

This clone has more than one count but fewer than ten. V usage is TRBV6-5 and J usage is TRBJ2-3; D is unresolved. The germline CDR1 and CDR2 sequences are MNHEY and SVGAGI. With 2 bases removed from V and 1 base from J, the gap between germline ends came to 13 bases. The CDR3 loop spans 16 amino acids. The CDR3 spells CASSYGFAQGTDTQYF. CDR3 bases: TGTGCCAGCAGTTACGGGTTTGCCCAGGGCACAGATACGCAGTATTTT.

This chain's CDR3 is CASSLGPHGNTGELFF. CDR3 coding DNA: TGTGCCAGCAGCTTGGGACCCCACGGGAACACCGGGGAGCTGTTTTTT. The V gene is TRBV7-3, the J gene TRBJ2-2; tentatively, D is TRBD1 or TRBD2 (5 bases each). CDR3 length equals 16 residues. In germline, CDR1 is SGHTA, CDR2 FQGTGA. V lost 3 bases and J lost 1, with 12 bases in between.

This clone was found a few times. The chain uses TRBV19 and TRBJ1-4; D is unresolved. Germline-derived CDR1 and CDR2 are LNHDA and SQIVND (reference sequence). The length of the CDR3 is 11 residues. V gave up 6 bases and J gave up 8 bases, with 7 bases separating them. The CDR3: CASSNQEKLFF. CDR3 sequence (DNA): TGTGCCAGTAGCAATCAGGAAAAACTGTTTTTT.

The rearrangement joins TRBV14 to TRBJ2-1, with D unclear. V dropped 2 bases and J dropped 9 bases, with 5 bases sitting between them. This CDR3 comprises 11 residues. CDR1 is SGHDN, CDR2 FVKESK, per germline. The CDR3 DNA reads TGTGCCAGCAGCCAACGTAGTGAGCAGTTCTTC. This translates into CASSQRSEQFF.

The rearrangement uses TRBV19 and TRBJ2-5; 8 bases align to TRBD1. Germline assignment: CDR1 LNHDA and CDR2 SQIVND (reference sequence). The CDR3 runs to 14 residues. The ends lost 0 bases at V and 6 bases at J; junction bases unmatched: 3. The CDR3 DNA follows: TGTGCCAGTAGTATAGAGACAGGGGTGAAGACCCAGTACTTC. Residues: CASSIETGVKTQYF.

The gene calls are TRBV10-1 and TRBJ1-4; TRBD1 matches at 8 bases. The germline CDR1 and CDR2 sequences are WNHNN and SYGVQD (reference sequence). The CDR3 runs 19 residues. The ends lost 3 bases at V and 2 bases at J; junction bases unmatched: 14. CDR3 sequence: CASSEPDRGTNSTNEKLFF. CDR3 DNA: TGCGCCAGCAGTGAACCCGACAGGGGAACGAACAGCACTAATGAAAAACTGTTTTTT.

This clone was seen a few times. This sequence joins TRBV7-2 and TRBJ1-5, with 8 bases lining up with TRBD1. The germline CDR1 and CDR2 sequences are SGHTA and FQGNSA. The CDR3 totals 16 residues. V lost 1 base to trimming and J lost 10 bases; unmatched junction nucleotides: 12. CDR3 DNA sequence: TGTGCCAGCAGCTTAGAGGGGGCAGGGGGCCCTCGTCCCCAGCATTTT. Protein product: CASSLEGAGGPRPQHF.

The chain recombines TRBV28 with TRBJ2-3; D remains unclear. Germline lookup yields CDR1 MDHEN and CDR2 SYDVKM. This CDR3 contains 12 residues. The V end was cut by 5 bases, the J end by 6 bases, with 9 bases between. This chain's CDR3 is CASSITSDTQYF. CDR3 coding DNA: TGTGCCAGCAGTATCACCTCGGATACGCAGTATTTT.

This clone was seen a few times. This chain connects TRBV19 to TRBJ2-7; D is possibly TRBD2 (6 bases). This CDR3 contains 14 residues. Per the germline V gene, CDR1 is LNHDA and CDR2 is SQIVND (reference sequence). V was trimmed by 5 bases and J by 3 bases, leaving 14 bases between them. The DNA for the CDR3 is TGTGCCAGTAGTTCGATGGGACTTTTCTACGAGCAGTACTTC. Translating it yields CASSSMGLFYEQYF.

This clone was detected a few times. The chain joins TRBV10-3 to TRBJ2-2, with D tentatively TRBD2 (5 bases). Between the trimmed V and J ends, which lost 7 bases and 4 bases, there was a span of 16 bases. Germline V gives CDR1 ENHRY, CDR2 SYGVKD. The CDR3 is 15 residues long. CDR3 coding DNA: TGTGCCATCACAAGGGAGATCGGCGGCACCGGGGAGCTGTTTTTT. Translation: CAITREIGGTGELFF.

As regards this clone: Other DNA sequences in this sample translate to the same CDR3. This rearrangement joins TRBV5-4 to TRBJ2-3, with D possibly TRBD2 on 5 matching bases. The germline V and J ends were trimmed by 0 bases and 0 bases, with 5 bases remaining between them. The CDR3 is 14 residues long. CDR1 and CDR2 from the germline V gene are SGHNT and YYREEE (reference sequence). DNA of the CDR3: TGTGCCAGCAGCTTGGGCGGGAGCACAGATACGCAGTATTTT. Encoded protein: CASSLGGSTDTQYF.

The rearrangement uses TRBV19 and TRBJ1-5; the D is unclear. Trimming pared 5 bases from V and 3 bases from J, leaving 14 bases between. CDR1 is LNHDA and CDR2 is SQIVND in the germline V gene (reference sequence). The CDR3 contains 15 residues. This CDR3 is CASSRTAKNNQPQHF. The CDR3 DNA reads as TGTGCCAGTAGTCGGACGGCGAAAAACAATCAGCCCCAGCATTTT.

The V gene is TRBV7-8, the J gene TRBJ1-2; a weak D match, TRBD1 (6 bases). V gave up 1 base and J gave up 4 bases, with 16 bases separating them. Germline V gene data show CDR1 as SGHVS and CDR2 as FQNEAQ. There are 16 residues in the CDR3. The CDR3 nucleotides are TGTGCCAGCAGCTTAGTTTCGGACAGCCGACCCTATGGCTACACCTTC. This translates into CASSLVSDSRPYGYTF.

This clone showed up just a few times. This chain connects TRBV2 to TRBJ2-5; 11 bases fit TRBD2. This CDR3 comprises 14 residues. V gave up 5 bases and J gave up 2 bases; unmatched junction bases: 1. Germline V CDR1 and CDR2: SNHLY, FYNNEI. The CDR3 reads CASSRLAGQETQYF. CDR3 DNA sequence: TGTGCCAGCAGTCGACTAGCGGGACAAGAGACCCAGTACTTC.

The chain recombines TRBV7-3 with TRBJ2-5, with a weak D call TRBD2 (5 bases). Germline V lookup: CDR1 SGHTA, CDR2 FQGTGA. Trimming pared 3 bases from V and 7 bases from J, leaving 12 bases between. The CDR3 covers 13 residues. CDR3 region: CASSLEADGTQYF. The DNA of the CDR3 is TGTGCCAGCAGCTTGGAAGCGGATGGGACCCAGTACTTC.

CDR3 sequence: CASRQGLDTDTQYF. CDR3 DNA: TGCGCCAGCCGACAGGGTCTCGACACAGATACGCAGTATTTT. J is TRBJ2-3 and V is TRBV5-1; 7 nucleotides match TRBD1. Germline CDR1 is SGHRS and CDR2 is YFSETQ. V shed 7 bases, J shed 2 bases, and the junction held 7 bases outside the gene matches. The CDR3 has 14 amino acids.

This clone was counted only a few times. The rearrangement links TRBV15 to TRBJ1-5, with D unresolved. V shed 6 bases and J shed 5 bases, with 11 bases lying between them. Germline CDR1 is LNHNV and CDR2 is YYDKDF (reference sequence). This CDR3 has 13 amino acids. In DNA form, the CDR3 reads TGTGCCACCAGTTCTCGGGGTGATCAGCCCCAGCATTTT. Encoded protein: CATSSRGDQPQHF.

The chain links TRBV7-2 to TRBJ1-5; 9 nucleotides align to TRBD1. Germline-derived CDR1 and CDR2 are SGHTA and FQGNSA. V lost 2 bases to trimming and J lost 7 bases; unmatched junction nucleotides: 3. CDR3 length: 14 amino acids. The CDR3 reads CASSLTGGGQPQHF. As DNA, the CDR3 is TGTGCCAGCAGCTTAACAGGGGGCGGGCAGCCCCAGCATTTT. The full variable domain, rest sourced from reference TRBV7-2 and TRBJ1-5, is GAGVSQSPSNKVTEKGKDVELRCDPISGHTALYWYRQSLGQGLEFLIYFQGNSAPDKSGLPSDRFSAERTGGSVSTLTIQRTQQEDSAVYLCASSLTGGGQPQHFGDGTRLSIL.

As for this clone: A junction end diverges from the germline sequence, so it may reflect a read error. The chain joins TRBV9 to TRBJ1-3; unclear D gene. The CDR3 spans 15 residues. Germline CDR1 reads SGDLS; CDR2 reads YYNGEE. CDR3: CASSVAPGYGNTMYF. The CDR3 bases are TGTGCCAGCAGCGTAGCTCCTGGGTACGGAAACACCATGTATTTT.

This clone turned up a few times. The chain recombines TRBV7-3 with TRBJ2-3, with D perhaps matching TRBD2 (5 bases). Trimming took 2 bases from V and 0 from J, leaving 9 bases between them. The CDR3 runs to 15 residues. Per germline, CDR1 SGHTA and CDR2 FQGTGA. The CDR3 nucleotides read TGTGCCAGCAGCTTAGAGGGATATAGCACAGATACGCAGTATTTT. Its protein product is CASSLEGYSTDTQYF.

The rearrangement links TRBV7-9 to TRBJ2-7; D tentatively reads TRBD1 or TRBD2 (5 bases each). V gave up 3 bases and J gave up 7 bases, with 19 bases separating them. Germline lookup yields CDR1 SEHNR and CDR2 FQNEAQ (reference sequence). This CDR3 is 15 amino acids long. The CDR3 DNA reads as TGTGCCAGCAGCTTCTCCGGGACGGTGTCACGAGAGCAGTACTTC. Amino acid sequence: CASSFSGTVSREQYF. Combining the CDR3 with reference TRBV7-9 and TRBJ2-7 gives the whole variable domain DTGVSQNPRHKITKRGQNVTFRCDPISEHNRLYWYRQTLGQGPEFLTYFQNEAQLEKSRLLSDRFSAERPKGSFSTLEIQRTEQGDSAMYLCASSFSGTVSREQYFGPGTRLTVT.

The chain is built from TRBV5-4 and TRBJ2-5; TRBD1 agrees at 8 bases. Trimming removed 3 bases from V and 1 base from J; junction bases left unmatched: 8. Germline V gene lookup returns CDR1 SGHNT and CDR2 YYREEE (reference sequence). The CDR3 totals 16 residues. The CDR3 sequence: CASSYDTGTGQETQYF. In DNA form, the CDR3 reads TGTGCCAGCAGCTACGATACCGGGACAGGCCAAGAGACCCAGTACTTC. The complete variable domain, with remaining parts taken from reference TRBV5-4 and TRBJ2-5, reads ETGVTQSPTHLIKTRGQQVTLRCSSQSGHNTVSWYQQALGQGPQFIFQYYREEENGRGNFPPRFSGLQFPNYSSELNVNALELDDSALYLCASSYDTGTGQETQYFGPGTRLLVL.

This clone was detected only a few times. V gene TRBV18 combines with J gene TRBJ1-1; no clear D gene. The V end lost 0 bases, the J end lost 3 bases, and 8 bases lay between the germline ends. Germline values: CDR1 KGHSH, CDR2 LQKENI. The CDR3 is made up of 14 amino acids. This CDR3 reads CASSPPTVDTEAFF. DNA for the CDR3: TGTGCCAGCTCACCACCAACGGTTGACACTGAAGCTTTCTTT.

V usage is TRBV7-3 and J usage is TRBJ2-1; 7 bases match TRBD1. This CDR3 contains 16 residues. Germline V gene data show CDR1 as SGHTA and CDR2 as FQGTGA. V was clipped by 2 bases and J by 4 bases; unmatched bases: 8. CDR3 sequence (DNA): TGTGCCAGCAGCTTACATCAGGGGGTCCCATACAATGAGCAGTTCTTC. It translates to CASSLHQGVPYNEQFF.

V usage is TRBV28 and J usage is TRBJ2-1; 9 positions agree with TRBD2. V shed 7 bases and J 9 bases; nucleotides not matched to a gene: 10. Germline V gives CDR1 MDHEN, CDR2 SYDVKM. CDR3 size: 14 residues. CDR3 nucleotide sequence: TGTGCCAGCATCGAAGCGGGAGGACGTTTTGAGCAGTTCTTC. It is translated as CASIEAGGRFEQFF.